These 7 T cell receptor beta chains were all obtained from the same sample, sequenced in a study of cytotoxic CD8 clonotypes in ibrutinib-treated CLL. Only in-frame clones appear in the TCRdb table, and some are missing; sequencing was by immunoSEQ multiplex PCR. Counted here are 40,000 to 60,000 clones, roughly 53% occurring once; the ten biggest clones make up approximately 32%. Sequenced here: PBMCs, sampled after 12 months of ibrutinib treatment. The receptor source for this set is a human donor with chronic lymphocytic leukemia.

The J gene is TRBJ1-6, the V gene TRBV6-4; D is perhaps TRBD1 (6 bases). Trimming took off 6 bases at V and 2 bases at J, with 17 bases between the two ends. CDR3 length: 17 amino acids. The germline V gene encodes CDR1 MRHNA and CDR2 SNTAGT. DNA for the CDR3: TGTGCCAGCAGAGAGGAGAACAGGGAAACCTATAATTCACCCCTCCACTTT. Translating it yields CASREENRETYNSPLHF.

This clone showed up just a few times. The gene calls are TRBV5-1 and TRBJ2-6; tentative D call: TRBD1 (5 bases). The CDR3 spans 17 residues. The V gene's germline CDR1 is SGHRS and CDR2 YFSETQ. V shed 4 bases and J shed 0 bases, with 14 bases lying between them. The CDR3 DNA reads TGCGCCAGCAGCCCTGACAGCACGGGCTCTGGGGCCAACGTCCTGACTTTC. Its translation: CASSPDSTGSGANVLTF.

This clone was seen only a few times. The V and J genes are TRBV27 and TRBJ2-7; D may be TRBD1 (6 bases). Trimming took off 6 bases at V and 2 bases at J, with 11 bases between the two ends. CDR3 length: 13 residues. CDR1 is MNHEY and CDR2 is SMNVEV in the germline V gene (reference sequence). The CDR3 reads CASSPRGPYEQYF. The DNA for the CDR3 is TGTGCCAGCAGCCCCAGGGGACCCTACGAGCAGTACTTC.

This chain joins TRBV2 and TRBJ1-3; D not certain. The CDR3 covers 16 residues. Germline lookup yields CDR1 SNHLY and CDR2 FYNNEI. V gave up 4 bases and J gave up 1 base, with 14 bases separating them. CDR3 amino acids: CASSGRQPGSGNTIYF. The CDR3 DNA is TGTGCCAGCAGTGGTCGGCAGCCTGGGTCTGGAAACACCATATATTTT.

The chain links TRBV25-1 to TRBJ2-1; D gene uncertain. Germline loops: CDR1 MGHDK, CDR2 SYGVNS. The CDR3 is 14 residues long. V lost 6 bases to trimming and J lost 0 bases, with 9 bases between them. CDR3 nucleotides: TGTGCCAGCAGAAGGCAGAGCTCCTACAATGAGCAGTTCTTC. This translates into CASRRQSSYNEQFF.

This clone has a handful of counts. The chain employs TRBV9 and TRBJ2-1, with 7 bases identical to TRBD2. Germline V gives CDR1 SGDLS, CDR2 YYNGEE. Trimming at V came to 4 bases and at J to 6 bases, leaving 7 bases not matched to a gene. This CDR3 has 14 residues. The CDR3 DNA is TGTGCCAGCAGCCCCCGGACTAGTCGCAATGAGCAGTTCTTC. Translating it yields CASSPRTSRNEQFF.

The chain recombines TRBV4-1 with TRBJ1-6, with 9 bases identical to TRBD1. Looked up from germline, CDR1 is MGHRA and CDR2 is YSYEKL. V shed 2 bases and J 8 bases; nucleotides not matched to a gene: 1. This CDR3 comprises 14 residues. The CDR3 loop reads CASSQRTGDSPLHF. The CDR3 DNA is TGCGCCAGCAGCCAAAGGACAGGGGATTCACCCCTCCACTTT.